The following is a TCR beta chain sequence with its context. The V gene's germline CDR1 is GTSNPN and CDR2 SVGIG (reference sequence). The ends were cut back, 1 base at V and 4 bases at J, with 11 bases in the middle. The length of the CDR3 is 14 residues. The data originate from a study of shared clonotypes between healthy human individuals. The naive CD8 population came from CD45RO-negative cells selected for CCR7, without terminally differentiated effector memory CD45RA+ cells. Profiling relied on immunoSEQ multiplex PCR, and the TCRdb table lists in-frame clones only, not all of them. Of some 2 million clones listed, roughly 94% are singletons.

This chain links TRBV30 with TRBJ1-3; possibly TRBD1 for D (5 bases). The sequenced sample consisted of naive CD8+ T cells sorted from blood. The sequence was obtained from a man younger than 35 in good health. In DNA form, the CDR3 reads TGTGCCTGGAGTGGATTGGGGGTAGGAAACACCATATATTTT. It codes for CAWSGLGVGNTIYF.